This TCR beta chain was sequenced during a study of shared clonotypes between healthy human individuals. V gave up 3 bases and J gave up 1 base, with 8 bases separating them. CDR3 length: 13 amino acids. Germline V gives CDR1 GTSNPN, CDR2 SVGIG (reference sequence). As concerns this clone: As yet, its antigen is unknown. Other DNA sequences in the same sample also yield this CDR3.

Study-wide results and limits: Clonotypes that were shared across a few donors made up around 5.5% of naive CD4 clonotypes. Across subsets, estimated richness was generally greater for naive than for memory populations.

Each cell subset's genomic DNA was divided evenly among several immunoSEQ plates. The assay was immunoSEQ multiplex PCR, and TCRdb's table has in-frame clones only and misses some. This table holds about 980,000 clones, 76% found once. The V call is TRBV30, the J call TRBJ2-3; D gene uncertain. The sample comprised memory CD4+ T cells sorted from blood. The subset denotes: CD45RA-negative fraction. The origin of this receptor is a man between 18 and 29 years old in good health. In nucleotides, the CDR3 is TGTGCCTGGAGCCGCCCGGGCACAGATACGCAGTATTTT. This encodes CAWSRPGTDTQYF.